This T cell receptor beta chain stems from a study of blood T cell repertoires in COVID-19. Study-wide context: COVID-19 samples collected from the United States, Italy and Spain covered acute and convalescent phases. The analysed material was cDNA or gDNA that came from T cells, B-cell-depleted T cells, or PBMCs.

Per the original methods: Counts of nucleated cells, estimated from reference gene primer amplification, were obtained. Sequenced by immunoSEQ multiplex PCR; TCRdb stores in-frame clones only, minus some. V and J calls plus clone size are reproduced from that table; the DNA served to infer D and trimming. The sample gives 200,000 to 250,000 clones, around four fifths of which show up once; around a sixth is in the top ten. V was pared by 7 bases and J by 0 bases, with 12 bases of the junction left unmatched. Looked up from germline, CDR1 is LNHDA and CDR2 is SQIVND (reference sequence). CDR3 size: 18 residues.

This chain links TRBV19 with TRBJ2-6; 7 nucleotides line up with TRBD1. The TCR originated in a woman older than 75 with active or convalescent COVID-19. Sequencing was performed on peripheral blood. CDR3 sequence (DNA): TGTGCCAGTACCCGGCGGAGGCAGGGGGTCTCTGGGGCCAACGTCCTGACTTTC. It translates to CASTRRRQGVSGANVLTF.